This record looks at one T cell receptor (beta chain) sequence and its context. The target antigen is unknown. The record originates from a study of shared clonotypes between healthy human individuals. Whole-study findings and limits: The sharing of about 5% of naive CD4 clonotypes was seen across several donors.

A split of CD4+ cells into CD45RA+ naive and CD45RA-negative memory subsets was performed. The CDR3 covers 16 residues. V was cut by 1 base and J by 4 bases, with 17 bases left in between. Per germline, CDR1 SGHVS and CDR2 FQNEAQ. Researchers ran the assay at a deep level. TCRdb's copy holds only in-frame clones and misses some; the assay was immunoSEQ multiplex PCR. The table records 550,000 to 800,000 clones, roughly 70% of them present only once. This receptor was identified in a woman aged 30 to 39 in good health. Sequencing was carried out using memory CD4+ T cells sorted from blood. As for subset: CD45RA-negative fraction. The chain employs TRBV7-8 and TRBJ2-7, with D tentatively TRBD1 (6 bases). CDR3 region: CASSLGGLQGIYEQYF. CDR3 sequence (DNA): TGTGCCAGCAGCTTAGGGGGGTTACAGGGTATATACGAGCAGTACTTC. Supplemented by reference TRBV7-8 and TRBJ2-7, the full variable domain reads GAGVSQSPRYKVAKRGQDVALRCDPISGHVSLFWYQQALGQGPEFLTYFQNEAQLDKSGLPSDRFFAERPEGSVSTLKIQRTQQEDSAVYLCASSLGGLQGIYEQYFGPGTRLTVT.